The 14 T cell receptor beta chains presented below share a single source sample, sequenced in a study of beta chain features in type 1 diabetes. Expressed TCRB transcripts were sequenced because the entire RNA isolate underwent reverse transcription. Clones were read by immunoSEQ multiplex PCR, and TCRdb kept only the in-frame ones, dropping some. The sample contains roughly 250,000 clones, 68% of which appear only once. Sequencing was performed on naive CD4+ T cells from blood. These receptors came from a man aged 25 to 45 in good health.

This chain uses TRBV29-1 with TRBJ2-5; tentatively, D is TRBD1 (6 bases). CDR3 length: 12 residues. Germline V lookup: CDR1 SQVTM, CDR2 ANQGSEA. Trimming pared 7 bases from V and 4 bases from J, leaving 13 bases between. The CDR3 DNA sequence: TGCAGCGCCGAGACAGGCTCAGAGACCCAGTACTTC. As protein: CSAETGSETQYF.

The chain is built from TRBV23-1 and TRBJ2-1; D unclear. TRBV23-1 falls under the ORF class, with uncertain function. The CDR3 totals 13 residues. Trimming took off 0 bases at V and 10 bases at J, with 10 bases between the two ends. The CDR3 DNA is TGCGCCAGCAGTCAATCGAGGTTCAACGAGCAGTTCTTC. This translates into CASSQSRFNEQFF.

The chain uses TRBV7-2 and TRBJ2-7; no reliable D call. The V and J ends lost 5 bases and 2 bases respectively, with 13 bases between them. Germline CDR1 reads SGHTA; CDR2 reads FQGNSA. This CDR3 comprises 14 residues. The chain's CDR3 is CASSHGPGAYEQYF. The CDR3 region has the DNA TGTGCCAGCAGCCACGGACCCGGAGCCTACGAGCAGTACTTC.

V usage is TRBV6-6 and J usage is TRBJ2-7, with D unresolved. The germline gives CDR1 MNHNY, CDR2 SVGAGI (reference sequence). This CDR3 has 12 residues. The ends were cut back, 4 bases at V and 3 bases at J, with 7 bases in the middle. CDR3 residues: CASSFDGYEQYF. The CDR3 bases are TGTGCCAGCAGTTTCGACGGCTACGAGCAGTACTTC.

CDR3 nucleotide sequence: TGTGCCAGCAGGCCTAGCGGGAGCCATGAGCAGTTCTTC. Protein: CASRPSGSHEQFF. This chain links TRBV25-1 with TRBJ2-1; TRBD2 matches 10 bases. The V and J ends lost 6 bases and 8 bases, in that order; junction bases with no gene match: 4. CDR1 is MGHDK, CDR2 SYGVNS, per germline. The CDR3 has 13 residues.

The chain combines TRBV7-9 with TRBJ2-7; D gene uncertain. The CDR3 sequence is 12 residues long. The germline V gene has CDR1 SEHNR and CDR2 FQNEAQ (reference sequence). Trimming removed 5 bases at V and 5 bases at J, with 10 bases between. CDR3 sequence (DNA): TGTGCCAGCAGCACGGTTGGGGACGAGCAGTACTTC. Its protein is CASSTVGDEQYF.

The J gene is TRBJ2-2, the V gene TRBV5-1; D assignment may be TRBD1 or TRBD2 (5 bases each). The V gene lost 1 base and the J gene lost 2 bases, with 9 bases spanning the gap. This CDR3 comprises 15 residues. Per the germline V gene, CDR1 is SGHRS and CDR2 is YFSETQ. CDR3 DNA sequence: TGCGCCAGCAGCTTGAGGGGAGAAAACACCGGGGAGCTGTTTTTT. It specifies CASSLRGENTGELFF.

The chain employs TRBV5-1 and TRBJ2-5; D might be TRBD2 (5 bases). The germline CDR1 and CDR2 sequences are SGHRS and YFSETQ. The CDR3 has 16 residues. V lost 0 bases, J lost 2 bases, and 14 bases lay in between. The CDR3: CASSLGSSGVQETQYF. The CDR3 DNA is TGCGCCAGCAGCTTGGGATCCAGCGGAGTACAAGAGACCCAGTACTTC.

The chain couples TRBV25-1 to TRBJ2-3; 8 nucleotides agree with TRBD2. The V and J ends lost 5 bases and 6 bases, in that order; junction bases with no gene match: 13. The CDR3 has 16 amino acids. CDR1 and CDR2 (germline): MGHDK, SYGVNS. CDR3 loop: CASSTSTGGPSDTQYF. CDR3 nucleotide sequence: TGTGCCAGCAGTACCTCAACGGGAGGGCCAAGCGATACGCAGTATTTT.

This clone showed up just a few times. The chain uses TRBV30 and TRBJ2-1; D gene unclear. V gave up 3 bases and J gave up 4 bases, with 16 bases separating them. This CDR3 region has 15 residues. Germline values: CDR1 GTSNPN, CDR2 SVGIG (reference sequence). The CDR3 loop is CAWRAPARAYNEQFF. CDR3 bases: TGTGCCTGGAGAGCCCCAGCGCGAGCTTACAATGAGCAGTTCTTC. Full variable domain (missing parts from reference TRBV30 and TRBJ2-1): SQTIHQWPATLVQPVGSPLSLECTVEGTSNPNLYWYRQAAGRGLQLLFYSVGIGQISSEVPQNLSASRPQDRQFILSSKKLLLSDSGFYLCAWRAPARAYNEQFFGPGTRLTVL.

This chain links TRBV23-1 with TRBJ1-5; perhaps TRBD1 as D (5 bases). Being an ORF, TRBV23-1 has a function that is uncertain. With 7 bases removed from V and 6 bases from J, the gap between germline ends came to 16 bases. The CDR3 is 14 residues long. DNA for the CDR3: TGCGCCAGCACTTCCACGCGGGGGAGTCAGCCCCAGCATTTT. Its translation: CASTSTRGSQPQHF.

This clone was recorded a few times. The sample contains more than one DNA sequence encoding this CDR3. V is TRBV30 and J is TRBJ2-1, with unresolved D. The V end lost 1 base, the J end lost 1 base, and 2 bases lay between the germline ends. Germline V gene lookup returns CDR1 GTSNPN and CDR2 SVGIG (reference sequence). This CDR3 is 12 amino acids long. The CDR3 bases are TGTGCCTGGAGTGGGTCCTACAATGAGCAGTTCTTC. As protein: CAWSGSYNEQFF.

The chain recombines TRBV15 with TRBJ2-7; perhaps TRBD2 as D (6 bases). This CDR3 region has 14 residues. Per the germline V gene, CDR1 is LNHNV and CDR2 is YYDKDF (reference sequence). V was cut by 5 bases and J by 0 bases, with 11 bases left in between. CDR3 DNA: TGTGCCACCAGCCCCGGGGGTACCTCCTACGAGCAGTACTTC. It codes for CATSPGGTSYEQYF.

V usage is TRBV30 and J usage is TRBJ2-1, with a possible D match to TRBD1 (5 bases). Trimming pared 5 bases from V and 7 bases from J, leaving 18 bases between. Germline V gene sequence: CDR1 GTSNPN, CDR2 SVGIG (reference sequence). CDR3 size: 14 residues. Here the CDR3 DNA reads TGTGCCTGGGATATGGGGCACCCAAGTAATGAGCAGTTCTTC. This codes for CAWDMGHPSNEQFF.